Listed below are T cell receptor beta chains from one sample, sequenced in a study of blood T cell repertoires in COVID-19. TCRdb's table, derived via immunoSEQ multiplex PCR, lists solely in-frame clones and lacks some. The data show over 300,000 clones, roughly 85% seen once. Sequencing input: peripheral blood. These receptor sequences come from a human donor in a cohort sampled during active COVID-19. CDR3s include the opening cysteine and the closing phenylalanine or tryptophan. D genes are given only for firm matches. Size tells how often a clone was seen (once, few, many) or the class of an expanded clone, and some rows leave it out.

size	D	V	J	CDR3	DNA
-	TRBD2	TRBV3-1/TRBV3-2	TRBJ2-3	CASSPSGAADTQYF	TGTGCCAGCAGCCCTAGCGGGGCTGCAGATACGCAGTATTTT
-	TRBD1	TRBV7-6	TRBJ2-1	CASSGTRDRRNEQFF	TGTGCCAGCAGCGGCACCCGGGACAGGAGGAATGAGCAGTTCTTC
few	-	TRBV18	TRBJ1-2	CASSANRDGNYGYTF	TGTGCCAGCTCAGCGAACAGGGATGGGAACTATGGCTACACCTTC
few	TRBD1	TRBV28	TRBJ1-1	CASSPPTDRGGTEAFF	TGTGCCAGCAGTCCACCAACCGACAGGGGCGGCACTGAAGCTTTCTTT
-	TRBD1	TRBV6-4	TRBJ1-2	CASSQTGTGYNGYTF	TGTGCCAGCAGTCAAACCGGGACAGGGTACAATGGCTACACCTTC
-	TRBD1	TRBV9	TRBJ1-6	CASSGRTGGTSPLHF	TGTGCCAGCAGCGGTCGGACAGGGGGCACTTCACCCCTCCACTTT
-	-	TRBV7-6	TRBJ2-1	CASSFNTGSYNEQFF	TGTGCCAGCAGTTTTAACACGGGCTCCTACAATGAGCAGTTCTTC
-	-	TRBV30	TRBJ1-2	CAGFGPPYGYTF	TGTGCCGGCTTTGGCCCACCCTATGGCTACACCTTC
-	TRBD1	TRBV19	TRBJ1-2	CASSIAGQTRGYTF	TGTGCCAGTAGTATAGCGGGACAGACGAGAGGCTACACCTTC
-	-	TRBV19	TRBJ2-2	CASSIVTGSTGELFF	TGTGCCAGTAGTATAGTAACAGGGAGCACCGGGGAGCTGTTTTTT
-	-	TRBV7-3	TRBJ1-3	CASSLQGAGNTIYF	TGTGCCAGCAGCCTCCAGGGTGCTGGAAACACCATATATTTT
-	-	TRBV30	TRBJ1-1	CAWSVGPGQEAFF	TGTGCCTGGAGCGTAGGCCCCGGACAGGAAGCTTTCTTT
-	TRBD1	TRBV5-4	TRBJ1-1	CASSTGQGMGRDTEAFF	TGTGCCAGCTCTACTGGACAGGGGATGGGTAGGGACACTGAAGCTTTCTTT
-	TRBD1	TRBV10-3	TRBJ2-6	CAATRGQGANVLTF	TGTGCCGCTACCAGGGGGCAAGGGGCCAACGTCCTGACTTTC
-	TRBD1	TRBV3-1/TRBV3-2	TRBJ2-5	CASRKGGQYQETQYF	TGTGCCAGCAGGAAAGGGGGACAGTACCAAGAGACCCAGTACTTC
once	TRBD1	TRBV30	TRBJ2-7	CAWSRDRAGEQYF	TGTGCCTGGAGCCGGGACAGGGCAGGCGAGCAGTACTTC
-	-	TRBV12-5	TRBJ1-1	CASGLVLFVRGNTEAFF	TGTGCTAGTGGTTTGGTACTATTCGTTCGAGGGAACACTGAAGCTTTCTTT
-	TRBD2	TRBV6-5	TRBJ2-1	CASIGTRAGEQFF	TGTGCCAGCATAGGGACTAGAGCTGGTGAGCAGTTCTTC
-	TRBD1	TRBV14	TRBJ2-7	CASSPGSRDRGFGDEQYF	TGTGCCAGCAGCCCCGGTTCCCGGGACAGGGGGTTTGGCGACGAGCAGTACTTC
-	-	TRBV14	TRBJ2-2	CASSQARATGELFF	TGTGCCAGCAGCCAAGCGCGAGCGACCGGGGAGCTGTTTTTT
few	-	TRBV5-6	TRBJ2-7	CASSAPGSYEQYF	TGTGCCAGCAGCGCTCCAGGTTCCTACGAGCAGTACTTC
few	TRBD1	TRBV29-1	TRBJ1-5	CSAGTGDQPQHF	TGCAGCGCCGGGACAGGGGATCAGCCCCAGCATTTT
-	TRBD1	TRBV5-1	TRBJ2-1	CASSSPGQGDEQFF	TGCGCCAGCAGCTCCCCGGGACAGGGTGATGAGCAGTTCTTC
-	-	TRBV25-1	TRBJ2-1	CASSPAPGNNEQFF	TGTGCCAGCAGCCCTGCTCCGGGGAACAATGAGCAGTTCTTC
once	TRBD2	TRBV9	TRBJ2-1	CASSARGGAAYNEQFF	TGTGCCAGCAGCGCTCGCGGGGGGGCAGCCTACAATGAGCAGTTCTTC
few	TRBD1	TRBV6-5	TRBJ1-1	CASSTGQGAFKAFF	TGTGCCAGCAGTACGGGGCAGGGGGCTTTCAAAGCTTTCTTT
-	TRBD1	TRBV9	TRBJ1-2	CASSETGGPAYGYTF	TGTGCCAGCAGCGAGACAGGGGGACCAGCCTATGGCTACACCTTC
-	-	TRBV9	TRBJ2-5	CASSVHGFQETQYF	TGTGCCAGCAGCGTACACGGGTTCCAAGAGACCCAGTACTTC
-	-	TRBV10-3	TRBJ2-5	CAIKERGNSQETQYF	TGTGCCATCAAGGAGAGAGGGAATAGCCAAGAGACCCAGTACTTC
many	-	TRBV6-2/TRBV6-3	TRBJ1-1	CASSPGRSTEAFF	TGTGCCAGCAGTCCCGGGAGATCCACTGAAGCTTTCTTT
once	TRBD1	TRBV5-1	TRBJ1-6	CASSRDRVSPLHF	TGCGCCAGCAGCCGGGACAGGGTTTCACCCCTCCACTTT
few	-	TRBV9	TRBJ1-1	CASSVGAGGNTEAFF	TGTGCCAGCAGCGTAGGAGCCGGGGGGAACACTGAAGCTTTCTTT
few	-	TRBV2	TRBJ2-7	CATARDTISEQYF	TGTGCCACCGCGAGGGACACCATATCCGAGCAGTACTTC
-	TRBD2	TRBV30	TRBJ2-1	CASLAGANFEQFF	TGTGCCTCACTAGCGGGGGCTAACTTTGAGCAGTTCTTC
-	-	TRBV28	TRBJ1-2	CASTTGTYGYTF	TGTGCCAGTACCACAGGGACCTATGGCTACACCTTC
once	TRBD1	TRBV25-1	TRBJ2-5	CASSDPPRTGGEETQYF	TGTGCCAGCAGTGATCCCCCCCGGACAGGGGGAGAAGAGACCCAGTACTTC
-	-	TRBV14	TRBJ1-1	CASSQGGQSFF	TGTGCCAGCAGCCAAGGCGGTCAGTCTTTCTTT
-	-	TRBV3-1/TRBV3-2	TRBJ2-1	CASSPDSYNEQFF	TGTGCCAGCAGCCCGGACAGTTACAATGAGCAGTTCTTC
-	-	TRBV5-4	TRBJ2-7	CASSFTSGAYEQYF	TGTGCCAGCAGCTTCACTTCAGGGGCGTACGAGCAGTACTTC
-	-	TRBV27	TRBJ2-7	CASHDTYEQYF	TGTGCCAGCCACGACACCTACGAGCAGTACTTC
-	-	TRBV4-2	TRBJ2-3	CASSQALRESTDTQYF	TGTGCCAGCAGCCAAGCTTTGCGAGAAAGCACAGATACGCAGTATTTT
-	TRBD1	TRBV18	TRBJ1-1	CASSPSTGGTEAFF	TGTGCCAGCTCACCATCGACAGGGGGCACTGAAGCTTTCTTT
-	-	TRBV4-1	TRBJ1-1	CASSQLLTGATEAFF	TGCGCCAGCAGCCAGCTATTGACAGGCGCCACTGAAGCTTTCTTT
-	TRBD1	TRBV6-5	TRBJ1-1	CASSPGQETNTEAFF	TGTGCCAGCAGTCCCGGACAGGAGACGAACACTGAAGCTTTCTTT
-	-	TRBV5-1	TRBJ2-7	CASSRTPFEQYF	TGCGCCAGCAGCCGAACTCCTTTCGAGCAGTACTTC